This T cell receptor beta chain came from a study of OX40 agonist ivuxolimab in advanced cancers. The CDR3 consists of 11 residues. V was shortened by 10 bases and J by 7 bases, with 11 bases between the two germline ends. Germline V gene data show CDR1 as MRHNA and CDR2 as SNTAGT. In this sample, this clone turned up a few times. Generated by immunoSEQ multiplex PCR, the TCRdb table keeps only in-frame clones and is missing some. The table lists about 99,000 clones, roughly 95% of them singletons. The source of this sequence is an adult with an advanced solid tumor such as melanoma, head and neck, liver or kidney cancer. The J gene is TRBJ1-5, the V gene TRBV6-4; D is unclear. Sequences were derived from CD4+ or CD8+ T cells sorted from blood, sampled in a trial of the OX40 agonist ivuxolimab. The CDR3 loop is CAIHTNQPQHF. CDR3 coding DNA: TGTGCCATCCATACGAACCAGCCCCAGCATTTT.